The 19 T cell receptor beta chains below were found in one sample sequenced in a study of identical twins. TCRdb re-called the 5' RACE reads through MiXCR, storing one row per CDR3 protein. The sample includes about 890,000 distinct CDR3 sequences, roughly an eighth of them seen just once. In addition, the sample was reused for a study of yellow fever vaccine responses in identical twins.

The specimen sequenced was PBMCs. The receptors shown here come from a woman under 30 in good health.

This clonotype was counted a few times. The chain employs TRBV15 and TRBJ2-7, with D possibly TRBD2 on 7 matching bases. The germline gives CDR1 LNHNV, CDR2 YYDKDF (reference sequence). The CDR3 length is 15 residues. V was cut by 0 bases and J by 6 bases, with 15 bases left in between. CDR3 DNA: TGTGCCACCAGCAGAGAACCTGGGGGGGCGGTCGAGCAGTACGTC. This encodes CATSREPGGAVEQYV.

This clonotype came up a few times. The chain combines TRBV2 with TRBJ2-5; D perhaps matches TRBD2 (6 bases). V lost 6 bases and J lost 10, with 12 bases in between. The length of the CDR3 is 11 residues. Germline V gene sequence: CDR1 SNHLY, CDR2 FYNNEI. The CDR3, as DNA: TGTGCCAGCAGCGAGACTAGGAGCCAGTACTTC. Amino acids: CASSETRSQYF. Using reference TRBV2 and TRBJ2-5 for the parts outside the CDR3, the full variable domain is EPEVTQTPSHQVTQMGQEVILRCVPISNHLYFYWYRQILGQKVEFLVSFYNNEISEKSEIFDDQFSVERPDGSNFTLKIRSTKLEDSAMYFCASSETRSQYFGPGTRLLVL.

This clonotype was observed a few times. The V gene is TRBV28, the J gene TRBJ1-2; the D gene is possibly TRBD1 (5 bases). V was cut by 4 bases and J by 10 bases, with 13 bases left in between. The CDR3 totals 12 residues. Looked up from germline, CDR1 is MDHEN and CDR2 is SYDVKM. CDR3 loop: CASSSTTGAYTF. As DNA, the CDR3 is TGTGCCAGCAGTTCCACCACAGGCGCCTACACCTTC.

CDR3 bases: TGTGCCAGCAGCCTGGGCAGCGGGAGAACTCAAGAGACCCAGTACTTC. This translates into CASSLGSGRTQETQYF. The genes are TRBV7-9 and TRBJ2-5; 8 nucleotides line up with TRBD2. This CDR3 is built from 16 residues. In germline, CDR1 is SEHNR, CDR2 FQNEAQ (reference sequence). The V and J ends lost 5 bases and 2 bases, in that order; junction bases with no gene match: 10.

The gene calls are TRBV10-3 and TRBJ2-1; 13 bases line up with TRBD2. CDR1 and CDR2 from the germline V gene are ENHRY and SYGVKD. V gave up 10 bases and J gave up 7 bases; unmatched junction bases: 7. This CDR3 is 14 amino acids long. The CDR3 region has the DNA TGTGCCACCAGAGGACTAGCGGGAGTTAATGAGCAGTTCTTC. Amino acids: CATRGLAGVNEQFF.

The chain couples TRBV6-5 to TRBJ2-2, with D perhaps matching TRBD1 (5 bases). This CDR3 region has 14 residues. In germline, CDR1 is MNHEY, CDR2 SVGAGI. Trimming cost V 2 bases and J 5 bases, with 9 bases left between them. The CDR3 sequence is CASSYRGRTGELFF. In nucleotides, the CDR3 is TGTGCCAGCAGTTACAGGGGTCGAACCGGGGAGCTGTTTTTT.

The table lists this clonotype with a few counts. The chain carries TRBV10-1 and TRBJ2-3; 10 bases map to TRBD1. J gave up 4 bases and V 1 base, and 8 bases lay outside the gene matches. Germline V gene data show CDR1 as WNHNN and CDR2 as SYGVQD (reference sequence). The CDR3 runs to 17 residues. CDR3 sequence (DNA): TGCGCCAGCAGTGAGTGGAACCGGGACAGGGGATCAGATACGCAGTATTTT. Amino acids: CASSEWNRDRGSDTQYF.

The chain links TRBV20-1 to TRBJ2-1; the D is unclear. There are 14 residues in the CDR3. The ends were cut back, 3 bases at V and 8 bases at J, with 17 bases in the middle. Germline V gene lookup returns CDR1 DFQATT and CDR2 SNEGSKA (reference sequence). The CDR3 spells CSASPAPALYEQFF. CDR3 DNA: TGCAGTGCTAGCCCGGCCCCGGCTCTCTATGAGCAGTTCTTC.

The table lists this clonotype with many counts. The chain joins TRBV29-1 to TRBJ2-1, with 10 bases aligning to TRBD2. The V and J ends lost 6 bases and 0 bases, in that order; junction bases with no gene match: 5. Germline V lookup: CDR1 SQVTM, CDR2 ANQGSEA. This CDR3 region has 15 residues. This chain's CDR3 is CSVAPSGSSYNEQFF. Here the CDR3 DNA reads TGCAGCGTCGCCCCTAGCGGGAGCTCCTACAATGAGCAGTTCTTC.

The CDR3 loop is CSARGPKRTDTQYF. The CDR3, as DNA: TGCAGTGCTAGGGGACCTAAACGCACAGATACGCAGTATTTT. The J gene is TRBJ2-3, the V gene TRBV20-1; D may correspond to TRBD1 or TRBD2 (5 bases each). Between the trimmed V and J ends, which lost 3 bases and 1 base, there was a span of 11 bases. CDR3 length equals 14 residues. CDR1 and CDR2 from the germline V gene are DFQATT and SNEGSKA (reference sequence).

J is TRBJ2-5 and V is TRBV25-1; 7 positions match TRBD1. Trimming took 4 bases from V and 0 from J; bases not matched to a gene: 8. This CDR3 contains 16 residues. Looked up from germline, CDR1 is MGHDK and CDR2 is SYGVNS. The CDR3 nucleotides are TGTGCCAGCAGTGCGCAGGGGGTTTTCTACCAAGAGACCCAGTACTTC. Protein product: CASSAQGVFYQETQYF.

The sample holds a few counts of this clonotype. The chain uses TRBV2 and TRBJ1-1; no firm D call. V gave up 2 bases and J gave up 7 bases, with 11 bases separating them. The CDR3 runs to 13 residues. CDR1 SNHLY and CDR2 FYNNEI come from the germline V gene. Written as DNA, the CDR3 is TGTGCCAGCAGTGAATCAGGCCACGGTGAAGCTTTCTTT. Its translation is CASSESGHGEAFF.

The rearrangement joins TRBV7-4 to TRBJ2-7; 9 bases line up with TRBD2. Germline V gene sequence: CDR1 SGHVT, CDR2 SQSDAQ. This CDR3 has 14 residues. V shed 8 bases, J shed 0 bases, and the junction held 5 bases outside the gene matches. For the CDR3, the DNA is TGTGCCAGCGTGAGCGGGGGGCCCTCCTACGAGCAGTACGTC. Amino acids: CASVSGGPSYEQYV.

This clonotype was recorded a few times. CDR3 residues: CASSQDSRRQGYEQYF. The CDR3 bases are TGTGCCAGCAGCCAAGATTCCCGCCGCCAGGGTTACGAGCAGTACTTC. The gene calls are TRBV14 and TRBJ2-7; a weak D match, TRBD1 (5 bases). CDR1 and CDR2 from the germline V gene are SGHDN and FVKESK. V was cut by 0 bases and J by 4 bases, with 16 bases left in between. The CDR3 is made up of 16 amino acids.

The chain has TRBV12-3 or TRBV12-4 and TRBJ2-5, with D possibly being TRBD1 (5 bases). CDR3 size: 13 residues. Trimming took off 6 bases at V and 5 bases at J, with 13 bases between the two ends. The CDR3 is CASSAWAGETQYF. The CDR3 DNA follows: TGTGCCAGCAGCGCCTGGGCAGGGGAGACCCAGTACTTC.

This clonotype was detected only a few times. The CDR3 end shows no conserved phenylalanine or tryptophan, and so a read error is likely. The rearrangement links TRBV5-1 to TRBJ1-4; D is uncertain. This CDR3 comprises 15 residues. Germline V lookup: CDR1 SGHRS, CDR2 YFSETQ. V was pared by 4 bases and J by 2 bases, with 12 bases between. The CDR3 sequence is CASSLGRETNEKLFS. In DNA, the CDR3 is TGCGCCAGCAGCCTCGGCCGGGAGACTAATGAAAAACTGTTTTCT.

This clonotype was seen more than once but under ten times. V gene TRBV5-1 combines with J gene TRBJ2-4, with 7 bases matching TRBD1. This CDR3 contains 16 residues. V was clipped by 0 bases and J by 3 bases; unmatched bases: 6. Germline V lookup: CDR1 SGHRS, CDR2 YFSETQ. Written as DNA, the CDR3 is TGCGCCAGCAGCTTGGTTGGGACAGACCACAAAAACATTCAGTACTTC. It translates to CASSLVGTDHKNIQYF.

This clonotype was found many times. The chain combines TRBV6-5 with TRBJ1-2; 7 nucleotides align to TRBD1. The CDR3 is 15 amino acids. The V gene end was trimmed by 2 bases and the J gene end by 0 bases; junction bases not matched to a gene: 3. Germline CDR1 is MNHEY and CDR2 is SVGAGI. CDR3 DNA: TGTGCCAGCAGTTACCTGGGACAGTCTAACTATGGCTACACCTTC. This gives the protein CASSYLGQSNYGYTF.

There are many counts of this clonotype. The V gene is TRBV20-1, the J gene TRBJ2-7, with D uncertain. The ends were cut back, 0 bases at V and 3 bases at J, with 15 bases in the middle. The CDR3 sequence is 15 residues long. Per the germline V gene, CDR1 is DFQATT and CDR2 is SNEGSKA (reference sequence). This CDR3 is CSARDPSKEFYEQYV. The CDR3 coding sequence is TGCAGTGCTAGAGATCCCAGCAAAGAGTTCTACGAGCAGTACGTC.